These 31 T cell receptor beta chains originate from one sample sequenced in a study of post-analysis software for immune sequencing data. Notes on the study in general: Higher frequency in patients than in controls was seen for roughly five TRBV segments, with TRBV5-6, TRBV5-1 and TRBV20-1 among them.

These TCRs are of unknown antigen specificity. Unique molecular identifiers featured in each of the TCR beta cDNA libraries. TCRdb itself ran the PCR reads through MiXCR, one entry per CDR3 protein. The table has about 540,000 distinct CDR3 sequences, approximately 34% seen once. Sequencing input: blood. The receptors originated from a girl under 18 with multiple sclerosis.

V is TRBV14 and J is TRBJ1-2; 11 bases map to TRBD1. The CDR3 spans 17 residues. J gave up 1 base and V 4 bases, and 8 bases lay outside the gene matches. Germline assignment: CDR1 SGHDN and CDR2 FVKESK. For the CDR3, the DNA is TGTGCCAGCAGCCTTAGGACAGGGGGCCGTCTTAACTATGGCTACACCTTC. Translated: CASSLRTGGRLNYGYTF.

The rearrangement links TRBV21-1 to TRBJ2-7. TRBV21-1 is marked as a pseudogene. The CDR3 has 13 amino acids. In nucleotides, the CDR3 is TGTGCCAGCAGCCAGACAGGAGCCTACGAGCAGTACTTC. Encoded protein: CASSQTGAYEQYF.

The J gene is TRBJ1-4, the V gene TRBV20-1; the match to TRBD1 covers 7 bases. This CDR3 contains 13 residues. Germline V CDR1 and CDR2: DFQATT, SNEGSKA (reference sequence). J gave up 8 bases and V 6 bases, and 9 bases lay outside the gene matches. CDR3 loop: CSALGGVNEKLFF. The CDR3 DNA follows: TGCAGTGCCCTAGGGGGCGTAAACGAAAAACTGTTTTTT.

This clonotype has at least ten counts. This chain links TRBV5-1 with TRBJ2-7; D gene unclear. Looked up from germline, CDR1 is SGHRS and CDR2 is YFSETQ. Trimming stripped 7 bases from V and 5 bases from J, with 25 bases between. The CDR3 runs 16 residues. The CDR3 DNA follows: TGCGCCAGCCGCATTATCACCGGAAACCCATGGGACGAGCAGTACTTC. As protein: CASRIITGNPWDEQYF.

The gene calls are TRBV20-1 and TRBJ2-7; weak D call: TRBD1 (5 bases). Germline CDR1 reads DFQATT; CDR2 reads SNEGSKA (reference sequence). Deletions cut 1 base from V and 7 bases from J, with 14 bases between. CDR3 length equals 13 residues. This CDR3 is CSARAGSPGEQYF. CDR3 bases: TGCAGTGCTAGAGCAGGGTCCCCCGGGGAGCAGTACTTC.

The CDR3 loop reads CASSFFSSWETQYF. The CDR3 DNA sequence: TGTGCCAGCAGTTTTTTTTCGTCATGGGAGACCCAGTACTTC. This chain uses TRBV12-3 or TRBV12-4 with TRBJ2-7; no firm D call. The assigned J gene may be wrong: the sequence end matches TRBJ2-5 better. The CDR3 extends over 14 amino acids.

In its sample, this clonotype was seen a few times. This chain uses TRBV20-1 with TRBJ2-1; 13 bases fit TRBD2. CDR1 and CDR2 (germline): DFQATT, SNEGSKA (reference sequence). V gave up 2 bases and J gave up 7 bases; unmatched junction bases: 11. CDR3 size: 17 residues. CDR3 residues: CSARILAGGSGWNEQFF. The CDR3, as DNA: TGCAGTGCTAGAATACTAGCGGGGGGGTCAGGTTGGAATGAGCAGTTCTTC.

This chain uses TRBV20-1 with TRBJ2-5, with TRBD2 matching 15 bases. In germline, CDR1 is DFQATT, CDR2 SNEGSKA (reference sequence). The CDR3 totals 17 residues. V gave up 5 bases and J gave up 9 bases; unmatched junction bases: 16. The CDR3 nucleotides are TGCAGTGCTGAAGGACTAGCGGGGGGGCCCTTTAGTCTGGCCCAGTACTTC. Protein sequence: CSAEGLAGGPFSLAQYF.

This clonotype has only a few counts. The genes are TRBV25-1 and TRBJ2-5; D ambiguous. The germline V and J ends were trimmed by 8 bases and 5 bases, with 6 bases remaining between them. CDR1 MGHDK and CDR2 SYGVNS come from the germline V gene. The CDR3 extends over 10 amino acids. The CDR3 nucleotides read TGTGCCAGCGGCTGGGAGACCCAGTACTTC. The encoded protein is CASGWETQYF.

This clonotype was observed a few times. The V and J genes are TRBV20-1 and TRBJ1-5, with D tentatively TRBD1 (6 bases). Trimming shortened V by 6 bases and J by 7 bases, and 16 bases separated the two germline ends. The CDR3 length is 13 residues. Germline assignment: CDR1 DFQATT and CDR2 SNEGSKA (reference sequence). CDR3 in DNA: TGCAGTGCCATCGGGACACCCGGGCAGCCCCAGCATTTT. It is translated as CSAIGTPGQPQHF.

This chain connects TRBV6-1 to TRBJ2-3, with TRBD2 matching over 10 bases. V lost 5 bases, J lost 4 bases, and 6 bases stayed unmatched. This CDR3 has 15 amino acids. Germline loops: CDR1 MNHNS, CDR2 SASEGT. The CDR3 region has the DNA TGTGCCAGCAGTCTTAGCGGGGGGTTGCCAGATACGCAGTATTTT. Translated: CASSLSGGLPDTQYF.

The CDR3 DNA is TGTGCCATCAACAGGGGGCGCGGGGAGACCCAGTACTTC. This gives the protein CAINRGRGETQYF. This chain joins TRBV10-3 and TRBJ2-5; 9 bases align to TRBD1. Trimming took 7 bases from V and 5 from J; bases not matched to a gene: 5. The CDR3 loop spans 13 amino acids. The germline gives CDR1 ENHRY, CDR2 SYGVKD.

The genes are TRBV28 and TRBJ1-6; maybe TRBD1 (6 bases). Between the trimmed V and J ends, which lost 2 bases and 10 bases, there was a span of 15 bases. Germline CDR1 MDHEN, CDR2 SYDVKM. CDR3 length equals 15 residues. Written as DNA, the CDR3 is TGTGCCAGCAGTTTAAACGTACAGGGTGAATCACCCCTCCACTTT. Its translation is CASSLNVQGESPLHF.

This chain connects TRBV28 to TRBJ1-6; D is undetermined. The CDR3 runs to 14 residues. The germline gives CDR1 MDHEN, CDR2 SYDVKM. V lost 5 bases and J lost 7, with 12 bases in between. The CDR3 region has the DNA TGTGCCAGCAGTCCGATAGGAAGGAATTCACCCCTCCACTTT. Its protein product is CASSPIGRNSPLHF.

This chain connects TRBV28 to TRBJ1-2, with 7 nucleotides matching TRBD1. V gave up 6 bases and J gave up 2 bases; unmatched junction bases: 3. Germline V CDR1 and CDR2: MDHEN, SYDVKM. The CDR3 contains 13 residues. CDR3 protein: CASRVQGNYGYTF. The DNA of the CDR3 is TGTGCCAGCAGGGTACAGGGGAACTATGGCTACACCTTC.

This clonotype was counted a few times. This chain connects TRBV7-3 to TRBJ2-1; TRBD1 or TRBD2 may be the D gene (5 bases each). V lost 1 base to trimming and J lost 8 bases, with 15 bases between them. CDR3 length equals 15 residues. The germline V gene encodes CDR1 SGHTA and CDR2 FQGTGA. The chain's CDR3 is CASSLRGTLRDEQFF. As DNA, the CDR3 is TGTGCCAGCAGCTTAAGAGGGACCCTAAGGGATGAGCAGTTCTTC.

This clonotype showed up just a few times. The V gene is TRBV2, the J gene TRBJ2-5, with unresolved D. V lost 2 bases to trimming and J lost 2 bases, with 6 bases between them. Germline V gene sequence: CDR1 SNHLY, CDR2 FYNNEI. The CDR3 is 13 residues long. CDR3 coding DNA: TGTGCCAGCAGTGAAAGCCAACAAGAGACCCAGTACTTC. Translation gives CASSESQQETQYF.

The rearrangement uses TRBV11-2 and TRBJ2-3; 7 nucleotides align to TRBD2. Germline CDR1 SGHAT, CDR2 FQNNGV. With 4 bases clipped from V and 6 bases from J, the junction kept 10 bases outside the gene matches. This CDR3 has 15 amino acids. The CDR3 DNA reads TGTGCCAGCAGCTCCGCCGGACTAGTAATGGATACGCAGTATTTT. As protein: CASSSAGLVMDTQYF.

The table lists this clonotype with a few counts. The CDR3 DNA reads as TGTGCCAGCAGTCCCTCGATTTCTAGCGTCGAGCAGTTCTTC. Translating it yields CASSPSISSVEQFF. The chain recombines TRBV2 with TRBJ2-1; weak D call: TRBD2 (6 bases). This CDR3 has 14 amino acids. V was clipped by 5 bases and J by 10 bases, with 18 bases between them. Germline loops: CDR1 SNHLY, CDR2 FYNNEI.

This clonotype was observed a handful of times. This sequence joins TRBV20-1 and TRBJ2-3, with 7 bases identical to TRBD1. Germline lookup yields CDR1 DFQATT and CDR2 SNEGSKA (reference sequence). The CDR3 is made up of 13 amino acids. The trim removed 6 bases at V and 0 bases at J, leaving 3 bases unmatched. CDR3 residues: CSAGTVSTDTQYF. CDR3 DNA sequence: TGCAGTGCCGGGACAGTGAGCACAGATACGCAGTATTTT.

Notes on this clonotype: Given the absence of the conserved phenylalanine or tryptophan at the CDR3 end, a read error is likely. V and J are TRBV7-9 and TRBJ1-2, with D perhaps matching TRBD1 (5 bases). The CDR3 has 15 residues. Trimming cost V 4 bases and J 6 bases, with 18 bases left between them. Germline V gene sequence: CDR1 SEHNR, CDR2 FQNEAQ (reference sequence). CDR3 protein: CASSSGVWRDDGYTV. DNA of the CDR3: TGTGCCAGCAGCTCGGGGGTGTGGCGGGACGATGGCTACACCGTC.

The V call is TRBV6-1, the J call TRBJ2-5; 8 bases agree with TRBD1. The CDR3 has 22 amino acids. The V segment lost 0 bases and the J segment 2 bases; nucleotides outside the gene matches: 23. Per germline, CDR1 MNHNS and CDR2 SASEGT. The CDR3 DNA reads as TGTGCCAGCAGTGAAGCGGCATTCCCCTTCCCCGTGGCAGGGGGCTCTCAAGAGACCCAGTACTTC. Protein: CASSEAAFPFPVAGGSQETQYF.

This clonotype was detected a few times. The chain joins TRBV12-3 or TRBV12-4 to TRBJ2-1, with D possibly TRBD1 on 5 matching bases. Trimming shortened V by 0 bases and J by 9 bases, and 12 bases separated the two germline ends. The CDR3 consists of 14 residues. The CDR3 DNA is TGTGCCAGCAGTTTAGCAGTGGGGCTGCGTGAGCAGTTCTTC. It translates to CASSLAVGLREQFF.

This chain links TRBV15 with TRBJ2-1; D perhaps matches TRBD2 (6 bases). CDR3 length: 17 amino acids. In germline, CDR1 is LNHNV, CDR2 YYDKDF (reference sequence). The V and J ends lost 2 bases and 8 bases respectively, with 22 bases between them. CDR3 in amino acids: CATSRLLGQEGGDEQFF. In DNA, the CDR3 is TGTGCCACCAGCAGACTACTTGGCCAGGAAGGAGGGGATGAGCAGTTCTTC.

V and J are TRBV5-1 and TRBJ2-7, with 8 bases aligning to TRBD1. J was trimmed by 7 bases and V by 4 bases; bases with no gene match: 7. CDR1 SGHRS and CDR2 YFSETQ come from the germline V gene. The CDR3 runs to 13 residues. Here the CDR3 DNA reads TGCGCCAGCAGCCCACAGGGGGTAGATGAGCAGTACTTC. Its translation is CASSPQGVDEQYF.

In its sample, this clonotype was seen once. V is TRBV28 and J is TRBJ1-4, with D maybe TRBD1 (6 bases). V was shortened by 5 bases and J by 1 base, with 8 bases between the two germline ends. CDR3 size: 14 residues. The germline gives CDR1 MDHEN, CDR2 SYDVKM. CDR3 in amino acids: CASSTGLTNEKLFF. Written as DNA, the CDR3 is TGTGCCAGCAGTACAGGGCTAACTAATGAAAAACTGTTTTTT.

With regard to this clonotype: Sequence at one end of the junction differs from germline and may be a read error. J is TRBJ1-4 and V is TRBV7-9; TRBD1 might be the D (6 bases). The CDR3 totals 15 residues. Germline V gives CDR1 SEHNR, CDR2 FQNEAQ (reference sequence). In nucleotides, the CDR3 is TGTGCCAGCAGCCTAGGCCAGGGGTTTAATGAAAAACTGGTTTTT. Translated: CASSLGQGFNEKLVF.

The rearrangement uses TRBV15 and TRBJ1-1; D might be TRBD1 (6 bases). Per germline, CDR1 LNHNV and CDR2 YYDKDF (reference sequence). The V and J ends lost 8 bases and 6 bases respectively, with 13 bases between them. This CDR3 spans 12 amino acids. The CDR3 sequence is CATGRGGAEAFF. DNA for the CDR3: TGTGCCACCGGGAGGGGGGGAGCTGAAGCTTTCTTT.

The CDR3 loop reads CSDKSESTDTQYF. CDR3 bases: TGCAGTGATAAAAGCGAAAGCACAGATACGCAGTATTTT. The J gene is TRBJ2-3, the V gene TRBV20-1; D remains ambiguous. The CDR3 totals 13 residues. The germline V gene encodes CDR1 DFQATT and CDR2 SNEGSKA (reference sequence). V lost 7 bases, J lost 0 bases, and 11 bases lay in between.

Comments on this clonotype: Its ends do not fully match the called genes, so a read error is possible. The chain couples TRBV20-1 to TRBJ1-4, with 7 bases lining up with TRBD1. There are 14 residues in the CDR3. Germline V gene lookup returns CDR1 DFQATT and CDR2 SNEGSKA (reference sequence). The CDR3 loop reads CSARRDSEDEKRFF. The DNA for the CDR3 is TGCAGTGCTAGGAGGGACAGTGAAGACGAAAAACGGTTTTTT.

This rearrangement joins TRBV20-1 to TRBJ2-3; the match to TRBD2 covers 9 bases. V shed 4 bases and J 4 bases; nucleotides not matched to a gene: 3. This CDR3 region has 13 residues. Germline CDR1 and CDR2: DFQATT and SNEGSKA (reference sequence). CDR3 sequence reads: CSATSGDADTQYF. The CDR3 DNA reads TGCAGTGCTACTAGCGGGGACGCAGATACGCAGTATTTT.